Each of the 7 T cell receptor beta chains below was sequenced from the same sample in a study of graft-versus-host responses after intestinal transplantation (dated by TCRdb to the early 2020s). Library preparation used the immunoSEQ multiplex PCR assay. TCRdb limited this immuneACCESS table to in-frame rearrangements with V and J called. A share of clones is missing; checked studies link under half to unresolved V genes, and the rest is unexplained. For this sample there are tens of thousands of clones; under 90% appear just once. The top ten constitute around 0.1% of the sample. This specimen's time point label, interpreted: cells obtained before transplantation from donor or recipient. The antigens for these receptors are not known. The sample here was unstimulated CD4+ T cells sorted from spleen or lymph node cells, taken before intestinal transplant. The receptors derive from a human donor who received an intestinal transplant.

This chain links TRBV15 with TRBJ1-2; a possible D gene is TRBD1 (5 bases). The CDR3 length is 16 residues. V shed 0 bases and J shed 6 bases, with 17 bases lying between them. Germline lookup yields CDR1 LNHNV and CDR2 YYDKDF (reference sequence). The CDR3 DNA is TGTGCCACCAGCAGAGAGGAGGGGTCTCAAGGGGATGGCTACACCTTC. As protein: CATSREEGSQGDGYTF.

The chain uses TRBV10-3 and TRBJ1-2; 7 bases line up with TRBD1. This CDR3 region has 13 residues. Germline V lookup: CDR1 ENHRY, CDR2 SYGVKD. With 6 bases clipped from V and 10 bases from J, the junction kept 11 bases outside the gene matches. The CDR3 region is CAISPDRTWAYTF. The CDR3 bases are TGTGCCATCAGCCCGGACAGGACGTGGGCCTACACCTTC.

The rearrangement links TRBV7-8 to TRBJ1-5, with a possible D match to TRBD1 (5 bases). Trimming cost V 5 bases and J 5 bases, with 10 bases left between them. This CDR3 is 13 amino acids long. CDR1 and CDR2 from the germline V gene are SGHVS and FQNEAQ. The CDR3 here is CASSQDSYQPQHF. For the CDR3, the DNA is TGTGCCAGCAGCCAAGACAGTTATCAGCCCCAGCATTTT.

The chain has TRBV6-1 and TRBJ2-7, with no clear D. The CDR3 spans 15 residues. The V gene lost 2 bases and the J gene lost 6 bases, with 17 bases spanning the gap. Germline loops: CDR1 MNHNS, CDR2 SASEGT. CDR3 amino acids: CASSERSVFLLEQYF. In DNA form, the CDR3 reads TGTGCCAGCAGTGAACGATCGGTTTTCCTTCTCGAGCAGTACTTC.

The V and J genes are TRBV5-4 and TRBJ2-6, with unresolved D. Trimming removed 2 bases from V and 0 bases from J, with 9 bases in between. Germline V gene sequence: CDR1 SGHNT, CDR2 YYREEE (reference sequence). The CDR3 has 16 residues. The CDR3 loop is CASSFMWASGANVLTF. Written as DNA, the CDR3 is TGTGCCAGCAGCTTTATGTGGGCCTCTGGGGCCAACGTCCTGACTTTC.

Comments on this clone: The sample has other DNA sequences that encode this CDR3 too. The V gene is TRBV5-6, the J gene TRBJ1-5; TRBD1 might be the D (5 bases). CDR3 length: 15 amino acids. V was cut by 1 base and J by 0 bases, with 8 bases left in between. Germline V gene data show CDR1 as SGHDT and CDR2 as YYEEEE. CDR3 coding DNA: TGTGCCAGCAGCTTGAGGGGATATAGCAATCAGCCCCAGCATTTT. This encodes CASSLRGYSNQPQHF. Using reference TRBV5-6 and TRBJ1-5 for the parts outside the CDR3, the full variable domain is DAGVTQSPTHLIKTRGQQVTLRCSPKSGHDTVSWYQQALGQGPQFIFQYYEEEERQRGNFPDRFSGHQFPNYSSELNVNALLLGDSALYLCASSLRGYSNQPQHFGDGTRLSIL.

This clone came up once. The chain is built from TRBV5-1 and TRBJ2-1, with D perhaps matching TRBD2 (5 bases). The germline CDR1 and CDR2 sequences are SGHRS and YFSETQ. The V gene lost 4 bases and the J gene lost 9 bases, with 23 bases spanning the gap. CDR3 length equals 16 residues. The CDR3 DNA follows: TGCGCCAGCAGCCTAGCCGGGCTAGGGCCATTTGGTGAGCAGTTCTTC. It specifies CASSLAGLGPFGEQFF.